One sample yielded the 17 T cell receptor beta chains listed below, sequenced in a study of blood T cell repertoires in COVID-19. Repertoires were generated with immunoSEQ multiplex PCR, while TCRdb's copy carries only in-frame clones and drops some. The repertoire has about 200,000 clones, 86% of them found once; the top ten carry about 0.81%. What was sequenced was peripheral blood. Every receptor here comes from a woman between 65 and 79 years old with acute or convalescent COVID-19.

The chain links TRBV3-1 (or the pseudogene TRBV3-2) to TRBJ2-1; TRBD2 agrees at 8 bases. The CDR3 sequence is 14 residues long. Germline V gene lookup returns CDR1 LGHDT and CDR2 YNNKEL (reference sequence). The V gene end was trimmed by 0 bases and the J gene end by 15 bases; junction bases not matched to a gene: 10. CDR3 protein: CASSQDPAAGGMFF. The CDR3 DNA follows: TGTGCCAGCAGCCAAGATCCGGCGGCGGGAGGAATGTTCTTC.

The chain joins TRBV15 to TRBJ2-1, with 9 bases that match TRBD1. Trimming at V came to 5 bases and at J to 5 bases, leaving 4 bases not matched to a gene. In germline, CDR1 is LNHNV, CDR2 YYDKDF (reference sequence). CDR3 length equals 14 residues. The CDR3 here is CATSGGTGNNEQFF. The CDR3 DNA reads as TGTGCCACCAGCGGCGGGACAGGGAACAATGAGCAGTTCTTC.

The chain uses TRBV2 and TRBJ2-5; a possible D gene is TRBD1 (5 bases). V was trimmed by 1 base and J by 4 bases, leaving 16 bases between them. The V gene's germline CDR1 is SNHLY and CDR2 FYNNEI. This CDR3 is 16 amino acids long. The CDR3 nucleotides read TGTGCCAGCAGTGAAGAAGGTACAGGCGCCTCAGAGACCCAGTACTTC. This codes for CASSEEGTGASETQYF. The full variable domain, in which reference TRBV2 and TRBJ2-5 provide the parts outside the CDR3, is EPEVTQTPSHQVTQMGQEVILRCVPISNHLYFYWYRQILGQKVEFLVSFYNNEISEKSEIFDDQFSVERPDGSNFTLKIRSTKLEDSAMYFCASSEEGTGASETQYFGPGTRLLVL.

V is TRBV18 and J is TRBJ2-6, with 8 nucleotides matching TRBD1. The CDR3 contains 18 residues. The V and J ends lost 6 bases and 1 base, in that order; junction bases with no gene match: 11. In germline, CDR1 is KGHSH, CDR2 LQKENI. CDR3 protein: CASSLQTTGASGANVLTF. CDR3 bases: TGTGCCAGCTCCCTCCAAACGACAGGGGCATCTGGGGCCAACGTCCTGACTTTC.

This sequence joins TRBV19 and TRBJ2-7; the match to TRBD1 covers 8 bases. The J segment lost 4 bases and the V segment lost 5 bases, leaving 4 bases of the junction unmatched. The germline V gene has CDR1 LNHDA and CDR2 SQIVND (reference sequence). This CDR3 has 13 residues. CDR3 amino acids: CASSLQGDYEQYF. The CDR3 DNA is TGTGCCAGTAGTCTACAGGGGGATTACGAGCAGTACTTC.

This clone has just a few counts. The chain carries TRBV19 and TRBJ1-3; weak D call: TRBD1 (6 bases). Per germline, CDR1 LNHDA and CDR2 SQIVND (reference sequence). The CDR3 extends over 18 amino acids. The ends were cut back, 3 bases at V and 0 bases at J, with 18 bases in the middle. The CDR3 spells CASSIRFRGASSGNTIYF. The CDR3 nucleotides are TGTGCCAGTAGTATCCGGTTTCGGGGGGCAAGCTCTGGAAACACCATATATTTT. The variable domain in full, with the rest retrieved from reference TRBV19 and TRBJ1-3, is DGGITQSPKYLFRKEGQNVTLSCEQNLNHDAMYWYRQDPGQGLRLIYYSQIVNDFQKGDIAEGYSVSREKKESFPLTVTSAQKNPTAFYLCASSIRFRGASSGNTIYFGEGSWLTVV.

This sequence joins TRBV11-3 and TRBJ2-7; 8 nucleotides align to TRBD1. Germline lookup yields CDR1 SGHNT and CDR2 YENEEA. The CDR3 sequence is 15 residues long. V lost 3 bases, J lost 2 bases, and 6 bases stayed unmatched. Here the CDR3 reads CASSFGTGGTYEQYF. DNA for the CDR3: TGTGCCAGCAGCTTCGGGACAGGCGGTACCTACGAGCAGTACTTC. The full variable domain, its missing parts supplied by reference TRBV11-3 and TRBJ2-7, is EAGVVQSPRYKIIEKKQPVAFWCNPISGHNTLYWYLQNLGQGPELLIRYENEEAVDDSQLPKDRFSAERLKGVDSTLKIQPAELGDSAVYLCASSFGTGGTYEQYFGPGTRLTVT.

The genes are TRBV12-5 and TRBJ2-5, with D uncertain. The CDR3 covers 12 residues. Germline assignment: CDR1 LGHNT and CDR2 FRNRAP. Trimming removed 4 bases from V and 3 bases from J, with 6 bases in between. DNA of the CDR3: TGTGCTAGTGGTTCTGTAGAAGAGACCCAGTACTTC. This sequence encodes CASGSVEETQYF.

This chain joins TRBV5-1 and TRBJ1-2; TRBD1 aligns across 8 bases. The V segment lost 4 bases and the J segment 3 bases; nucleotides outside the gene matches: 11. CDR1 is SGHRS and CDR2 is YFSETQ in the germline V gene. The CDR3 runs 16 residues. Here the CDR3 reads CASSPGGARGHYGYTF. For the CDR3, the DNA is TGCGCCAGCAGCCCCGGGGGCGCCAGGGGGCACTATGGCTACACCTTC.

This clone has just one count. The chain joins TRBV5-5 to TRBJ2-5, with D possibly being TRBD1 (6 bases). Germline CDR1 is SGHKS and CDR2 is YYEKEE (reference sequence). V dropped 1 base and J dropped 5 bases, with 18 bases sitting between them. CDR3 length: 16 residues. The CDR3 nucleotides read TGTGCCAGCAGCTTGCTCGTGACAGGAACATGGGAGACCCAGTACTTC. Its protein product is CASSLLVTGTWETQYF.

The chain couples TRBV5-6 to TRBJ1-2; D might be TRBD1 (6 bases). The CDR3 sequence is 15 residues long. Trimming pared 2 bases from V and 8 bases from J, leaving 19 bases between. The germline V gene encodes CDR1 SGHDT and CDR2 YYEEEE. CDR3 protein: CASSLEYRDLGGYTF. Here the CDR3 DNA reads TGTGCCAGCAGCTTAGAGTACAGGGATCTTGGCGGCTACACCTTC.

The J gene is TRBJ2-3, the V gene TRBV5-4; 13 bases match TRBD2. Germline loops: CDR1 SGHNT, CDR2 YYREEE (reference sequence). After removal of 0 bases from V and 6 bases from J, the junction contained 10 bases not matched to a gene. The CDR3 extends over 18 amino acids. DNA of the CDR3: TGTGCCAGCAGCTTGGAGCAGGGACTAGCGGGACGGAGGGATACGCAGTATTTT. Translation: CASSLEQGLAGRRDTQYF.

This sequence joins TRBV10-3 and TRBJ1-5, with D possibly being TRBD1 (6 bases). CDR1 is ENHRY and CDR2 is SYGVKD in the germline V gene. Trimming left V 7 bases short and J 4 bases short, with 11 bases between. This CDR3 has 13 residues. The CDR3: CAIKGDGNQPQHF. In nucleotides, the CDR3 is TGTGCCATCAAGGGGGACGGTAATCAGCCCCAGCATTTT.

CDR3 region: CATSDLAGDTGELFF. CDR3 DNA sequence: TGTGCCACCAGTGATTTGGCAGGGGACACCGGGGAGCTGTTTTTT. V usage is TRBV24-1 and J usage is TRBJ2-2, with D possibly being TRBD1 (6 bases). CDR3 length equals 15 residues. Germline CDR1 and CDR2: KGHDR and SFDVKD. Trimming cost V 0 bases and J 3 bases, with 7 bases left between them.

This chain connects TRBV19 to TRBJ2-1; D might be TRBD2 (6 bases). The germline V gene has CDR1 LNHDA and CDR2 SQIVND (reference sequence). Between the trimmed V and J ends, which lost 6 bases and 0 bases, there was a span of 18 bases. The CDR3 consists of 17 residues. The CDR3 region is CASRGHGGLISYNEQFF. The CDR3 DNA reads TGTGCCAGTAGGGGCCACGGGGGTCTAATCTCCTACAATGAGCAGTTCTTC.

The chain has TRBV5-5 and TRBJ2-7, with a weak D call TRBD1 (5 bases). The CDR3 spans 15 residues. V lost 4 bases and J 3 bases, leaving 17 bases between the germline ends. Germline V CDR1 and CDR2: SGHKS, YYEKEE (reference sequence). The CDR3 nucleotides read TGTGCCAGCAGCCCTCAGGGCAGGGTGATCTACGAGCAGTACTTC. Protein sequence: CASSPQGRVIYEQYF.

This clone has only a few counts. The chain employs TRBV5-4 and TRBJ1-2; the match to TRBD1 covers 7 bases. CDR1 is SGHNT, CDR2 YYREEE, per germline (reference sequence). V was clipped by 5 bases and J by 0 bases; unmatched bases: 7. This CDR3 region has 15 residues. Here the CDR3 DNA reads TGTGCCAGCAGTCAGGGGGTCGAAACTAACTATGGCTACACCTTC. This sequence encodes CASSQGVETNYGYTF.